These T cell receptor beta chains were read from a single sample in a study of identical twins. In TCRdb, the 5' RACE reads were re-called with MiXCR into one record per CDR3 protein. The data contain about 240,000 distinct CDR3 sequences, about 13% of them singletons. These data also featured in a second study, about yellow fever vaccine responses in identical twins.

Sequencing was performed on memory (CD45RO+) T cells sorted from blood. The receptors derive from a woman aged 18-30 years in good health. The CDR3 runs from the conserved cysteine through the conserved F or W. The D gene is left open where the match is weak. Clone sizes are given selectively: once, few, many, or a class where the clone is expanded.

- TRBJ2-1 16 TRBV11-2 few CASSLVRWSHPSEQFF TGTGCCAGCAGCTTAGTTCGCTGGAGCCACCCCAGTGAGCAGTTCTTC
- TRBJ1-2 14 TRBV20-1 many CSASPGAGNYGYTF TGCAGTGCTAGCCCCGGGGCAGGCAACTATGGCTACACCTTC
TRBD1 TRBJ2-7 15 TRBV15 few CATSRGQGLPYEQYF TGTGCCACCAGCAGAGGACAGGGCTTGCCCTACGAGCAGTACTTC
- TRBJ1-1 12 TRBV28 - CASGRRDTEAFF TGTGCCAGCGGGAGGCGGGACACTGAAGCTTTCTTT
- TRBJ1-4 15 TRBV20-1 few CSARPPGKANEKLFF TGCAGTGCTAGACCTCCGGGGAAGGCTAATGAAAAACTGTTTTTT
TRBD1 TRBJ2-4 14 TRBV25-1 - CASRNRGVKDIQYF TGTGCCAGCAGAAACAGGGGGGTAAAGGACATTCAGTACTTC
TRBD2 TRBJ2-7 15 TRBV6-1 few CATGLLGGAGGEQYF TGTGCCACTGGGCTCCTAGGCGGAGCCGGGGGGGAGCAGTACTTC
- TRBJ2-3 13 TRBV28 many CATFRTWADTQYF TGTGCCACTTTCAGAACGTGGGCAGATACGCAGTATTTT
- TRBJ2-7 12 TRBV28 - CASSLRRGEQYF TGTGCCAGCAGTTTACGTCGCGGCGAGCAGTACTTC
- TRBJ2-7 13 TRBV27 many CASSFGGKYEQYF TGTGCCAGCAGTTTCGGCGGGAAATACGAGCAGTACTTC
TRBD1 TRBJ1-6 13 TRBV3-1 - CASSQDRGSPLHF TGTGCCAGCAGCCAGGACAGGGGTTCACCCCTCCACTTT
- TRBJ2-3 12 TRBV20-1 few CSVEDSTDTQYF TGCAGTGTAGAAGACAGCACAGATACGCAGTATTTT